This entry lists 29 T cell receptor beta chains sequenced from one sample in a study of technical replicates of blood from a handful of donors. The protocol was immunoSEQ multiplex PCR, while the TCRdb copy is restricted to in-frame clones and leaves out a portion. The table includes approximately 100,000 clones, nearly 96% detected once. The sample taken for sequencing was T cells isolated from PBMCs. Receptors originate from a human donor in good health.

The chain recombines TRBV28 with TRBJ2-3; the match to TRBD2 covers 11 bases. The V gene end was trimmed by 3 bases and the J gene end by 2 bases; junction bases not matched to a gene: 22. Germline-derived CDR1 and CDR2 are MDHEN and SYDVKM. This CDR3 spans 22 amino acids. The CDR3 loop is CASSFHFKTSGNPKALTDTQYF. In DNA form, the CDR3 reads TGTGCCAGCAGTTTCCACTTTAAGACTAGCGGGAATCCAAAGGCCCTCACAGATACGCAGTATTTT. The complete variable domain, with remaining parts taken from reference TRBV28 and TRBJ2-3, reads DVKVTQSSRYLVKRTGEKVFLECVQDMDHENMFWYRQDPGLGLRLIYFSYDVKMKEKGDIPEGYSVSREKKERFSLILESASTNQTSMYLCASSFHFKTSGNPKALTDTQYFGPGTRLTVL.

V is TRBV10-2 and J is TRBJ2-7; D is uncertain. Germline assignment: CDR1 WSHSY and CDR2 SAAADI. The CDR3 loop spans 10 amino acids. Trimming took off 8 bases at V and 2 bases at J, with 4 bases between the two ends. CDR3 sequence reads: CASGPYEQYF. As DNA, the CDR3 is TGCGCCAGCGGGCCCTACGAGCAGTACTTC.

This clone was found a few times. CDR3 coding DNA: TGTGCCAGCAGCCGGTATAGCAATCAGCCCCAGCATTTT. Translation gives CASSRYSNQPQHF. The rearrangement links TRBV6-6 to TRBJ1-5; D uncertain. V lost 6 bases and J lost 0, with 6 bases in between. Germline loops: CDR1 MNHNY, CDR2 SVGAGI (reference sequence). The CDR3 consists of 13 residues.

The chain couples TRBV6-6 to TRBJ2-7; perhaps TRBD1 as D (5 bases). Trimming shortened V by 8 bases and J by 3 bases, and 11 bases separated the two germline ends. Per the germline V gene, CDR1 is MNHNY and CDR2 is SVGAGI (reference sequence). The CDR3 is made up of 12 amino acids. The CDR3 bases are TGTGCCAGCGGGCCAGGGCACTACGAGCAGTACTTC. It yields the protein CASGPGHYEQYF.

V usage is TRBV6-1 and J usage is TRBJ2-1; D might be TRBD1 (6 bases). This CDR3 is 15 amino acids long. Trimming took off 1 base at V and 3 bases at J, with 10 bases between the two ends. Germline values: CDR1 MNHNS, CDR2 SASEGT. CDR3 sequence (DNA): TGTGCCAGCAGTGAAGGAACAGGGATCTACAATGAGCAGTTCTTC. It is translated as CASSEGTGIYNEQFF.

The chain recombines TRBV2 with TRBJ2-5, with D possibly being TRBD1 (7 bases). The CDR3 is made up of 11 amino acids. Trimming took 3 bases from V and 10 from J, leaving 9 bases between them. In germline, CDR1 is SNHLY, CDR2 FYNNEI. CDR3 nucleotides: TGTGCCAGCAGTGATCAGGGGGGCCAGTACTTC. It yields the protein CASSDQGGQYF.

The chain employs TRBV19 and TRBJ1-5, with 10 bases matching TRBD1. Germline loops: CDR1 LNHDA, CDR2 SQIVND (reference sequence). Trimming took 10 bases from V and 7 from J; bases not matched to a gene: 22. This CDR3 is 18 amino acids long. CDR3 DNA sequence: TGTGCCACCACCCGAAGGGGGACAGGGGCCAGCGAGGGGCAGCCCCAGCATTTT. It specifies CATTRRGTGASEGQPQHF.

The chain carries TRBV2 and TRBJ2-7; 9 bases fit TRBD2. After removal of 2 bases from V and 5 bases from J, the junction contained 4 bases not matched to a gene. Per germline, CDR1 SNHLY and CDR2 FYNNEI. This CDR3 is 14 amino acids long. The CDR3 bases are TGTGCCAGCAGTGAATTACTAGCGGGCAACGAGCAGTACTTC. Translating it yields CASSELLAGNEQYF.

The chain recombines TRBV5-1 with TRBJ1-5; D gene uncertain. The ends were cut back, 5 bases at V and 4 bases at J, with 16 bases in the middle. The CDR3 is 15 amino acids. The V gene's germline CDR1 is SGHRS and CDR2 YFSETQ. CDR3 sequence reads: CASSPDEGLNQPQHF. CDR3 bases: TGCGCCAGCAGTCCTGATGAGGGTCTTAATCAGCCCCAGCATTTT.

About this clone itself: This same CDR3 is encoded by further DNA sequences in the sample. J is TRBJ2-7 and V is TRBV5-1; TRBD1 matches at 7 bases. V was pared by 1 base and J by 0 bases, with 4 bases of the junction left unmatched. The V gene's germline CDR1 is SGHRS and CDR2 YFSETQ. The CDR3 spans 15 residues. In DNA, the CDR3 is TGCGCCAGCAGCTTGTCACAGGGGCGCTCCTACGAGCAGTACTTC. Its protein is CASSLSQGRSYEQYF.

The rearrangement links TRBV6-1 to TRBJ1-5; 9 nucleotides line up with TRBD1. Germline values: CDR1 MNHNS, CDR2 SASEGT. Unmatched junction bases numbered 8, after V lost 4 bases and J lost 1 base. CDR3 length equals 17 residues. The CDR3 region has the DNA TGTGCCAGCAGTGGGGACAGGGTTACCCAAAGCAATCAGCCCCAGCATTTT. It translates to CASSGDRVTQSNQPQHF.

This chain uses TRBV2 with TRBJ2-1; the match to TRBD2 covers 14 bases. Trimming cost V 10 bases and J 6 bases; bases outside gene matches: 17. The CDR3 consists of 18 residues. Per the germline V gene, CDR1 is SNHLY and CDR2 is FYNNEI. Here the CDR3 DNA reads TGTGCCATCTACTTCGAGGGACTAGCGGGAGATCTTGGCAATGAGCAGTTCTTC. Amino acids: CAIYFEGLAGDLGNEQFF.

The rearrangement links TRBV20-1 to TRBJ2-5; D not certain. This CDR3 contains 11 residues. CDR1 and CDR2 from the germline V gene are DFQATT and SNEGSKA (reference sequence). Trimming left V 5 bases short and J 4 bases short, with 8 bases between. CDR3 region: CSAYYLETQYF. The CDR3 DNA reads TGCAGTGCTTACTATTTAGAGACCCAGTACTTC.

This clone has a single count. CDR3 loop: CASRQGNTEAFF. CDR3 nucleotides: TGTGCCAGCAGACAGGGGAACACTGAAGCTTTCTTT. The genes are TRBV6-1 and TRBJ1-1, with D perhaps TRBD1 (6 bases). The CDR3 spans 12 residues. V dropped 6 bases and J dropped 1 base, with 6 bases sitting between them. Per the germline V gene, CDR1 is MNHNS and CDR2 is SASEGT.

The CDR3 region has the DNA TGTGCCAGCAGCGGATTATCTCGACAGGAGCAGTTCTTC. Its translation: CASSGLSRQEQFF. The J gene is TRBJ2-1, the V gene TRBV28; tentatively, D is TRBD1 (5 bases). The germline CDR1 and CDR2 sequences are MDHEN and SYDVKM. The V gene lost 6 bases and the J gene lost 10 bases, with 16 bases spanning the gap. CDR3 length: 13 amino acids.

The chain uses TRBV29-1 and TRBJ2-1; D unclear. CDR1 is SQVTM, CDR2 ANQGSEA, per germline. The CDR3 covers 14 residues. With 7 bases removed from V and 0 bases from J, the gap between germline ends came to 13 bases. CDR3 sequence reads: CSAKSRGSYNEQFF. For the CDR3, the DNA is TGCAGCGCCAAGAGCCGAGGCTCCTACAATGAGCAGTTCTTC.

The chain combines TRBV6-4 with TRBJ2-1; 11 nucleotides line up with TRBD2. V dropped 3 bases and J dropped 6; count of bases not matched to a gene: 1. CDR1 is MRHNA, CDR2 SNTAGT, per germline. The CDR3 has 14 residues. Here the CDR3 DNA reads TGTGCCAGCAGTGAAGGGACTAGCGGCAATGAGCAGTTCTTC. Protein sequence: CASSEGTSGNEQFF.

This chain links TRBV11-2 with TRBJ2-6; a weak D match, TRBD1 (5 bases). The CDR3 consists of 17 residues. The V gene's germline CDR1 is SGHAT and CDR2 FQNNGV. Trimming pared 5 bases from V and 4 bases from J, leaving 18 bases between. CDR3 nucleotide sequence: TGTGCCAGCAGCACCACAGGTTCCCCTCAAGGGGCCAACGTCCTGACTTTC. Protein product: CASSTTGSPQGANVLTF.

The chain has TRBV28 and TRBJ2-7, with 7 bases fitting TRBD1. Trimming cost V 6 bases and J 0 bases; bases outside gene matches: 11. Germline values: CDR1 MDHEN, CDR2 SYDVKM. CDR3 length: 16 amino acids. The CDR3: CASRPRRPGGSYEQYF. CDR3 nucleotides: TGTGCCAGCAGACCTCGTAGGCCAGGGGGCTCCTACGAGCAGTACTTC.

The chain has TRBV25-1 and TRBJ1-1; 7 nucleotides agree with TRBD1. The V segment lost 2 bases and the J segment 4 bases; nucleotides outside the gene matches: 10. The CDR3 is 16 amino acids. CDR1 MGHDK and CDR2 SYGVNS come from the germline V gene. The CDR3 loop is CASSEPPTGEVTEAFF. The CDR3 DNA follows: TGTGCCAGCAGTGAACCTCCTACAGGGGAGGTCACTGAAGCTTTCTTT. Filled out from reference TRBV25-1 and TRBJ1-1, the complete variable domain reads EADIYQTPRYLVIGTGKKITLECSQTMGHDKMYWYQQDPGMELHLIHYSYGVNSTEKGDLSSESTVSRIRTEHFPLTLESARPSHTSQYLCASSEPPTGEVTEAFFGQGTRLTVV.

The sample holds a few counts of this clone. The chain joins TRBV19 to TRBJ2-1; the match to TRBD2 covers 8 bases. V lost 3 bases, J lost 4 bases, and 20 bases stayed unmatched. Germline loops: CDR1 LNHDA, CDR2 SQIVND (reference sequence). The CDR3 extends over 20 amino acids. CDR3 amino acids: CASSMKGGRSLAASYNEQFF. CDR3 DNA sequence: TGTGCCAGTAGTATGAAAGGGGGACGGTCACTAGCGGCGAGTTACAATGAGCAGTTCTTC.

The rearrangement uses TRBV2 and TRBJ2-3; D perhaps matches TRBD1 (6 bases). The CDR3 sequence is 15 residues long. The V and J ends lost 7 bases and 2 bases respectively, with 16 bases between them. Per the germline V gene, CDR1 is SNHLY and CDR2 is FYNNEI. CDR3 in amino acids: CASKWSGAFTDTQYF. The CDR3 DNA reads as TGTGCCAGCAAGTGGTCAGGGGCTTTCACAGATACGCAGTATTTT.

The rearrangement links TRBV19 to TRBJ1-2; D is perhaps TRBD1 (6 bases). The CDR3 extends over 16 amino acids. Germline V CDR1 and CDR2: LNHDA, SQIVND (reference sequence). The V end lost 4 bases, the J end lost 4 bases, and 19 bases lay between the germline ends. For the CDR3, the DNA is TGTGCCAGTAGTACCGACTCCCCCGGGACACCCTATGGCTACACCTTC. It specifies CASSTDSPGTPYGYTF.

CDR3: CSVIQGAGNTIYF. Written as DNA, the CDR3 is TGCAGCGTGATACAGGGGGCTGGAAACACCATATATTTT. This chain joins TRBV29-1 and TRBJ1-3, with 8 bases lining up with TRBD1. The length of the CDR3 is 13 residues. CDR1 is SQVTM and CDR2 is ANQGSEA in the germline V gene. Trimming took 6 bases from V and 2 from J; bases not matched to a gene: 3.

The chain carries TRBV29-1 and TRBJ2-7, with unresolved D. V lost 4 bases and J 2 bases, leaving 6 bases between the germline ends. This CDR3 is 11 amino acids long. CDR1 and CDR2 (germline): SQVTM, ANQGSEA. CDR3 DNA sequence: TGCAGCGTTGTTGGGCCCTACGAGCAGTACTTC. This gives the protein CSVVGPYEQYF.

The CDR3 region is CASSSLAGTSGGAEQFF. The CDR3 DNA follows: TGTGCCAGCAGTTCACTCGCGGGGACTAGCGGGGGTGCCGAGCAGTTCTTC. The gene calls are TRBV27 and TRBJ2-1, with 14 nucleotides matching TRBD2. The CDR3 loop spans 17 amino acids. The V segment lost 4 bases and the J segment 10 bases; nucleotides outside the gene matches: 12. Germline-derived CDR1 and CDR2 are MNHEY and SMNVEV (reference sequence).

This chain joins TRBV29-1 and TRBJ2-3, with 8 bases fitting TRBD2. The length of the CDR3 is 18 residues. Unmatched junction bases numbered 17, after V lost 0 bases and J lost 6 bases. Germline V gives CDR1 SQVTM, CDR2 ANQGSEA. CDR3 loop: CSVEDRVAGGGWTDTQYF. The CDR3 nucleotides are TGCAGCGTTGAAGATCGAGTCGCGGGGGGCGGCTGGACCGATACGCAGTATTTT.

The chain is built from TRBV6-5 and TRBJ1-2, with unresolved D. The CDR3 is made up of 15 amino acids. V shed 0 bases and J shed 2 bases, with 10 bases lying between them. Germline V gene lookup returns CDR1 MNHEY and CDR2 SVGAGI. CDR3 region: CASSYSSTVNYGYTF. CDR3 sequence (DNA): TGTGCCAGCAGTTACTCGTCAACAGTCAACTATGGCTACACCTTC.

CDR3 DNA: TGTGCCAGCAGTGGGTTGATCACGGCCGGGACAGGGGATCTCTATGGCTACACCTTC. It specifies CASSGLITAGTGDLYGYTF. V gene TRBV9 combines with J gene TRBJ1-2; 10 nucleotides match TRBD1. Germline trimming cut 5 bases from V and 4 bases from J; bases unmatched to any gene: 20. Germline V gives CDR1 SGDLS, CDR2 YYNGEE. The CDR3 runs to 19 residues. Filled out from reference TRBV9 and TRBJ1-2, the complete variable domain reads DSGVTQTPKHLITATGQRVTLRCSPRSGDLSVYWYQQSLDQGLQFLIQYYNGEERAKGNILERFSAQQFPDLHSELNLSSLELGDSALYFCASSGLITAGTGDLYGYTFGSGTRLTVV.